Detailed here is one T cell receptor (beta chain). Original data processing: Reference gene primer amplification gave nucleated cell count estimates. The table came from immunoSEQ multiplex PCR; TCRdb's copy has only in-frame clones and leaves some out. The V and J calls and clone size were taken over from that table, and D and trimming were inferred from the DNA. The sample contains more than 250,000 clones, about nine tenths of which appear only once. These data come from a study of blood T cell repertoires in COVID-19. Study-level background: Acute and convalescent COVID-19 samples came from the United States, Italy and Spain. From T cells, B-cell-depleted T cells, or PBMCs came the material, which was cDNA or gDNA.

This CDR3 region has 15 residues. V gave up 4 bases and J gave up 7 bases; unmatched junction bases: 7. Germline-derived CDR1 and CDR2 are MGHRA and YSYEKL. This sequence originates from a man aged 50-59 years with active or convalescent COVID-19. Input material: peripheral blood. V usage is TRBV4-1 and J usage is TRBJ1-6, with 7 bases lining up with TRBD1. The CDR3 DNA is TGCGCCAGCAGCCCCCGGGACAGAGAAAATTCACCCCTCCACTTT. The encoded protein is CASSPRDRENSPLHF.